A selection of T cell receptor beta chains follows, all from one sample in a study of blood T cell repertoires in COVID-19. TCRdb's table, derived via immunoSEQ multiplex PCR, lists solely in-frame clones and lacks some. The sample shows around 80,000 clones, around 87% of them seen only once. Sequenced: peripheral blood. The origin of the receptors is an elderly man with active or convalescent COVID-19. CDR3s include the opening cysteine and the closing phenylalanine or tryptophan. D genes are given only for firm matches. Some rows have no size entry. The others give once, few or many, or a class for an expanded clone.

-,16,TRBV7-2,TRBD1,TRBJ2-3,TGTGCCAGCAGCTTACACGGACAGGGAAGCACAGATACGCAGTATTTT,CASSLHGQGSTDTQYF
-,14,TRBV30,-,TRBJ2-3,TGTGCCTGGAGGACTACGTCTAGCACAGATACGCAGTATTTT,CAWRTTSSTDTQYF
-,13,TRBV6-1,-,TRBJ2-3,TGTGCCAGCAGTGAAAAGGGGTGGGATACGCAGTATTTT,CASSEKGWDTQYF
-,14,TRBV24-1,TRBD2,TRBJ2-1,TGTGCCACCAGCCGACTAGCGGGGTACAATGAGCAGTTCTTC,CATSRLAGYNEQFF
-,17,TRBV3-1/TRBV3-2,TRBD2,TRBJ2-2,TGTGCCAGCAGCCGCTATGGAATAGCGGGTCGCACCGGGGAGCTGTTTTTT,CASSRYGIAGRTGELFF
-,15,TRBV29-1,-,TRBJ1-5,TGCAGCGTTCTCTTCCTTACAGGGCTCAATCAGCCCCAGCATTTT,CSVLFLTGLNQPQHF
-,15,TRBV5-1,TRBD1,TRBJ1-5,TGCGCCAGCAGCTTGGGGGGGACAGATAATCAGCCCCAGCATTTT,CASSLGGTDNQPQHF
-,13,TRBV27,TRBD1,TRBJ1-5,TGTGCCAGCAGACAGGGGGCGAAACAGCCCCAGCATTTT,CASRQGAKQPQHF
-,14,TRBV7-9,TRBD1,TRBJ1-5,TGTGCCAGCAGCCCGGGACAGGGGGTTCAGCCCCAGCATTTT,CASSPGQGVQPQHF
once,16,TRBV11-3,TRBD1,TRBJ1-3,TGTGCCAGCAGCCCGCGACAGGGTAGAGCGATGGTCACCATATATTTT,CASSPRQGRAMVTIYF
-,21,TRBV18,TRBD2,TRBJ2-3,TGTGCCAGCTCACCATCCGCCCTCTCATCTACTCTAGCGGGGGGGCTAGATACGCAGTATTTT,CASSPSALSSTLAGGLDTQYF